This T cell receptor beta chain was recovered during a study of OX40 agonist ivuxolimab in advanced cancers. Study details: At 0.01 to 10 mg/kg, ivuxolimab was administered intravenously to patients every 2 weeks. Study-level results: Doses of 0.1 to 3.0 mg/kg were accompanied by clonal expansion of CD4+ and CD8+ blood T cells by week 6. Certain nonresponders additionally had low normalized T-cell clonal expansion. Among the least clonally expanded were partial responders at 0.1-3.0 mg/kg.

Of note for this clone: The antigen remains undetermined.

This CDR3 is built from 15 residues. Germline CDR1 is MNHEY and CDR2 is SVGAGI. The V end was cut by 2 bases, the J end by 10 bases, with 20 bases between. The table came from immunoSEQ multiplex PCR; TCRdb's copy has only in-frame clones and leaves some out. In the table there are approximately 68,000 clones, approximately 92% of which are singletons. The starting material was CD4+ or CD8+ T cells sorted from blood, obtained in a trial of the OX40 agonist ivuxolimab. The clonotype was recovered from an adult with an advanced solid tumor such as melanoma, head and neck, liver or kidney cancer. This chain connects TRBV6-5 to TRBJ1-2, with a tentative D call TRBD1 (5 bases). CDR3: CASSYAFGGLYTYTF. The CDR3 bases are TGTGCCAGCAGTTACGCATTTGGGGGTTTGTATACCTACACCTTC.